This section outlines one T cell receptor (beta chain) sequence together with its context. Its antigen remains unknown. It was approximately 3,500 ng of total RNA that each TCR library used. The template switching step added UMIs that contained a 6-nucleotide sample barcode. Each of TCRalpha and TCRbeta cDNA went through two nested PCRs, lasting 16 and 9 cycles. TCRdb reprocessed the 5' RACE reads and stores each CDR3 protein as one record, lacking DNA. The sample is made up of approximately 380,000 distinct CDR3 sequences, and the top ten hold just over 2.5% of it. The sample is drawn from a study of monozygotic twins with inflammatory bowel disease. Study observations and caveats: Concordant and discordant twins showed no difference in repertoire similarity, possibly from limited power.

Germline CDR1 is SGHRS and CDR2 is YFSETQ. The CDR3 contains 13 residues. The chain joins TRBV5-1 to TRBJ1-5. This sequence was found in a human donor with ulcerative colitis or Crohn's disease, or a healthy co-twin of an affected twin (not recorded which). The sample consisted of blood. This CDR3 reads CASSLTENQPQHF.